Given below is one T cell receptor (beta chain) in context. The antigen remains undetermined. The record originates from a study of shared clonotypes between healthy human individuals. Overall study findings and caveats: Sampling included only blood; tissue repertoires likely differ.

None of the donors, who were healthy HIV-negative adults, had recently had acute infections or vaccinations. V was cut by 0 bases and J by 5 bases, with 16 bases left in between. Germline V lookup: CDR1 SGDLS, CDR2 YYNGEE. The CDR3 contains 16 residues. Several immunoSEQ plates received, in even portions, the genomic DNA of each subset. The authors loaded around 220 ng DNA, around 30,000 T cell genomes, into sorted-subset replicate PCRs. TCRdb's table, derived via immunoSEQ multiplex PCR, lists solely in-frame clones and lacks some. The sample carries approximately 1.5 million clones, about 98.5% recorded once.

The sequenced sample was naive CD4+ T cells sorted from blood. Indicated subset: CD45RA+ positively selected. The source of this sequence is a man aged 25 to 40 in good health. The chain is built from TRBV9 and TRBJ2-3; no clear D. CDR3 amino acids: CASSVVRTVAGDTQYF. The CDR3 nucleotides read TGTGCCAGCAGCGTAGTAAGGACGGTCGCAGGAGATACGCAGTATTTT.